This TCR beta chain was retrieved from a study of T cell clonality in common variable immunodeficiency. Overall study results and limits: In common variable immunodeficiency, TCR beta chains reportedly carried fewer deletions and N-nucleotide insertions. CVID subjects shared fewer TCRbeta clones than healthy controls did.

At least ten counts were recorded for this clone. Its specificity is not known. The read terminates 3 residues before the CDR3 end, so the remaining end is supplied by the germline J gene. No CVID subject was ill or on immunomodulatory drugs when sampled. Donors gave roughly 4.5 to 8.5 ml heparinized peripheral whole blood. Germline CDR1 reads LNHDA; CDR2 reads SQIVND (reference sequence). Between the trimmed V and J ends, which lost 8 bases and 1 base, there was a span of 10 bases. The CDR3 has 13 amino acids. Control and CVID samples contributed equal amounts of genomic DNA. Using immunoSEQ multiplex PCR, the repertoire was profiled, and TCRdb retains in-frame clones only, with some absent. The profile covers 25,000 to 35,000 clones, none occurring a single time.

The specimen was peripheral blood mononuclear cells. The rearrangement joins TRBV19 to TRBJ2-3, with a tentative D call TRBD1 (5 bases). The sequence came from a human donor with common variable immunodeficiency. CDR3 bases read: TGTGCCAGTTCCGGCAGGGGCACAGATACG. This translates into CASSGRGTDT. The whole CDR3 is CASSGRGTDTQYF.